The entry below gives a single TCR beta chain sequence along with its context. This sample stems from a study of T cells in Graves' hyperthyroidism and ophthalmopathy. Looking at the study overall: Peripheral blood sampling occurred at initial diagnosis, before any treatment.

Using RNA transcripts as the source, TCR beta CDR3 regions were amplified. Initially, a first-round RT-PCR of the TCR CDR3 employed the HTBI primer set. A single record per CDR3 protein comes from TCRdb applying MiXCR to the multiplex PCR reads. Among about 380,000 distinct CDR3 sequences listed, about 13% were seen once. V gave up 3 bases and J gave up 14 bases, with 15 bases separating them. Germline loops: CDR1 KGHSH, CDR2 LQKENI. The CDR3 contains 12 residues. Source material: blood. This clonotype was obtained from a young man with Graves' hyperthyroidism that later progressed to Graves' ophthalmopathy. This chain joins TRBV18 and TRBJ2-3, with D uncertain. The CDR3 loop reads CASSPSQAGPYF. The CDR3 DNA reads as TGTGCCAGCTCACCGAGTCAAGCCGGTCCGTATTTT.